Included here is one T cell receptor beta chain sequence, with context. Repertoires were generated with immunoSEQ multiplex PCR, while TCRdb's copy carries only in-frame clones and drops some. This sample has roughly 50,000 clones, with around nine tenths found just once. The source of the sample is a study of T cell changes during pregnancy in multiple sclerosis. Germline V gene lookup returns CDR1 SGHDT and CDR2 YYEEEE. The V gene lost 4 bases and the J gene lost 2 bases, with 19 bases spanning the gap. CDR3 length: 17 residues. This chain joins TRBV5-6 and TRBJ2-1; D might be TRBD2 (5 bases). The sequences come from CD4+ T cells from peripheral blood mononuclear cells, collected after pregnancy. The origin of this receptor is a female donor with multiple sclerosis, enrolled in a pregnancy study. The CDR3 is CASSTGLAAQAYNEQFF. The CDR3 bases are TGTGCCAGCAGCACCGGTCTAGCCGCTCAAGCCTACAATGAGCAGTTCTTC.